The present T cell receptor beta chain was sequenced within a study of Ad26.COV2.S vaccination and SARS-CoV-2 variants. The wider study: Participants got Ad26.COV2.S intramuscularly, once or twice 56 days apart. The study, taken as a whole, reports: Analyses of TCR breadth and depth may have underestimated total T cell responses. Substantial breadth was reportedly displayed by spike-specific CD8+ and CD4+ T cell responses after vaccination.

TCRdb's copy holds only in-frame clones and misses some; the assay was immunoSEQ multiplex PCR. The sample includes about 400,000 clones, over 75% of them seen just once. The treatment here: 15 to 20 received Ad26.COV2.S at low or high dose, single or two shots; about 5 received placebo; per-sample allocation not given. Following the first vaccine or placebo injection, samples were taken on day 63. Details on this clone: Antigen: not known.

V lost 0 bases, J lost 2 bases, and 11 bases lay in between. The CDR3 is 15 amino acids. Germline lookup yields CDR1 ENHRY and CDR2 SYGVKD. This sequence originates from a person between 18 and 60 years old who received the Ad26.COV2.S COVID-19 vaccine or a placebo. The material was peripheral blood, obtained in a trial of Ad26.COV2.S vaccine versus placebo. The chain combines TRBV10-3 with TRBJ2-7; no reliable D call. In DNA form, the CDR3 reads TGTGCCATCAGTGAGTCTGGGCGGAGTACCTACGAGCAGTACTTC. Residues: CAISESGRSTYEQYF.